One T cell receptor (beta chain) is described in this entry. Its antigen is currently unknown. Donors were healthy Finnish infants having corrective surgery for congenital heart defects. A roughly 0.45-1 mL peripheral blood aliquot was taken intraoperatively from four of eight donors. The CDR3 has 14 amino acids. With V trimmed by 6 bases and J by 6 bases, 11 bases remained unmatched. The germline V gene has CDR1 MNHEY and CDR2 SVGAGI. This sample is part of a study of human thymus T cells. Generated by immunoSEQ multiplex PCR, the TCRdb table keeps only in-frame clones and is missing some. This sample yields approximately 46,000 clones, of which about 95% are seen a single time; under 0.2% belongs to the top ten. Study-level results: Usage of V and J genes appeared biased in thymic and blood repertoires.

Sequences were obtained from blood. The V and J genes are TRBV6-5 and TRBJ2-7, with TRBD2 matching 7 bases. This TCR derives from a girl under three years old with a congenital heart defect but otherwise immunologically healthy. CDR3 DNA sequence: TGTGCCAGCAGGAGAGGACTAGAAGTGGTCGAGCAGTACTTC. This sequence encodes CASRRGLEVVEQYF.